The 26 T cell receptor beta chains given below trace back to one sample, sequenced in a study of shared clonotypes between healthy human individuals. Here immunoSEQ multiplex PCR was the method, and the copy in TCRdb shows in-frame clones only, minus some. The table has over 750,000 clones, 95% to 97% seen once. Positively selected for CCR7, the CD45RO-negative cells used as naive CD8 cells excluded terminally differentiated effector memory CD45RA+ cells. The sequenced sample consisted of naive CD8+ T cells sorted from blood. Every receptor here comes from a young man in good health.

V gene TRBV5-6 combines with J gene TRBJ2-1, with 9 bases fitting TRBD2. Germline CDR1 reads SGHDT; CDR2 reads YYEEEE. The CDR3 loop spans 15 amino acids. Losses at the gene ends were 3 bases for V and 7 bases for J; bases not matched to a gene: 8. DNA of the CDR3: TGTGCCAGCAGCTCTGGAGGGACTAGCTTAAATGAGCAGTTCTTC. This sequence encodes CASSSGGTSLNEQFF. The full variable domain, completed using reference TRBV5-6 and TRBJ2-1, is DAGVTQSPTHLIKTRGQQVTLRCSPKSGHDTVSWYQQALGQGPQFIFQYYEEEERQRGNFPDRFSGHQFPNYSSELNVNALLLGDSALYLCASSSGGTSLNEQFFGPGTRLTVL.

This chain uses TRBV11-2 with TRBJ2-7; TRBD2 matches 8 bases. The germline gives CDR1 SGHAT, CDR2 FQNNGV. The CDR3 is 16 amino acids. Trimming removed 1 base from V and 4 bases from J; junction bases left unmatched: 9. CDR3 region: CASSLGPTSAGYEQYF. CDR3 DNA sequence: TGTGCCAGCAGCTTAGGGCCGACTAGCGCCGGTTACGAGCAGTACTTC.

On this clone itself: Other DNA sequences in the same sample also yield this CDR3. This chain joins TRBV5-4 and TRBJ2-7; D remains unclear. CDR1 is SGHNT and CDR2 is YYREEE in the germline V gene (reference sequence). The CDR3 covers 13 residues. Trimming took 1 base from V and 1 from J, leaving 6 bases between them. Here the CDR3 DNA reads TGTGCCAGCAGCTTGATTGGATCCTACGAGCAGTACTTC. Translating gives CASSLIGSYEQYF.

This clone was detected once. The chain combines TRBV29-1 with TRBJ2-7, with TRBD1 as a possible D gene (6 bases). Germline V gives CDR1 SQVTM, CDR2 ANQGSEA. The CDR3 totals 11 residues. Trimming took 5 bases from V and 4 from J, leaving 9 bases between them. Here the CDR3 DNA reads TGCAGCGTTCGCAGGGGTTACGAGCAGTACTTC. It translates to CSVRRGYEQYF.

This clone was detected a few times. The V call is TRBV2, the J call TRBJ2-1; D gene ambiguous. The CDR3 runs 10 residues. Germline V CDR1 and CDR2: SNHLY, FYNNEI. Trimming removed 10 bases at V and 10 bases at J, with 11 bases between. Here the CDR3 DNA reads TGTGCCACCAAGATCGGAGAGCAGTTCTTC. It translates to CATKIGEQFF.

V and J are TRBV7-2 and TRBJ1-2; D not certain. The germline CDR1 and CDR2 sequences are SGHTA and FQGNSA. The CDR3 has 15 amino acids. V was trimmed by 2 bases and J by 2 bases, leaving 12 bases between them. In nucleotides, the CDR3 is TGTGCCAGCAGCTTAATATGGGAATTCAACTATGGCTACACCTTC. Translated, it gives CASSLIWEFNYGYTF.

CDR3 coding DNA: TGTGCCAGCGGAGGGGGCCCACTCGAGCAGTACTTC. Amino acids: CASGGGPLEQYF. V and J are TRBV11-2 and TRBJ2-7, with D possibly TRBD1 on 7 matching bases. V was clipped by 8 bases and J by 6 bases, with 14 bases between them. The CDR3 loop spans 12 amino acids. Per the germline V gene, CDR1 is SGHAT and CDR2 is FQNNGV.

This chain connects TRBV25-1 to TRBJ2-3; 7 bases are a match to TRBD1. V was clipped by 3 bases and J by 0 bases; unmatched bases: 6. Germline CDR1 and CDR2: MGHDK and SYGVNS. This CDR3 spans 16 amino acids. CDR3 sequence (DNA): TGTGCCAGCAGTGATCTGACAGGGTCTAGCACAGATACGCAGTATTTT. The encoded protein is CASSDLTGSSTDTQYF.

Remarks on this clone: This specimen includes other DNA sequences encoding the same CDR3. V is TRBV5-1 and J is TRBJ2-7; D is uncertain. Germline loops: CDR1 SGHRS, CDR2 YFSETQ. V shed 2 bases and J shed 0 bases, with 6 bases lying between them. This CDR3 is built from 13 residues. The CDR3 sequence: CASSLRRSYEQYF. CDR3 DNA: TGCGCCAGCAGCTTACGGCGCTCCTACGAGCAGTACTTC.

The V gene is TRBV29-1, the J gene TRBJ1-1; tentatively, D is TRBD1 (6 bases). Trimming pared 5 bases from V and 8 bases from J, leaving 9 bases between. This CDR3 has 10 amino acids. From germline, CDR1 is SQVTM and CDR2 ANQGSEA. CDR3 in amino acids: CSVRGKEAFF. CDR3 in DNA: TGCAGCGTTAGGGGGAAGGAAGCTTTCTTT.

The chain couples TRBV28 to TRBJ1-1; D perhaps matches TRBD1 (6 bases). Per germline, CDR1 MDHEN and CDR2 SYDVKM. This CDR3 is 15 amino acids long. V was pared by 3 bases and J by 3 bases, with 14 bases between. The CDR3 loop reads CASSFDPRGDTEAFF. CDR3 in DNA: TGTGCCAGCAGTTTCGATCCGAGGGGGGACACTGAAGCTTTCTTT.

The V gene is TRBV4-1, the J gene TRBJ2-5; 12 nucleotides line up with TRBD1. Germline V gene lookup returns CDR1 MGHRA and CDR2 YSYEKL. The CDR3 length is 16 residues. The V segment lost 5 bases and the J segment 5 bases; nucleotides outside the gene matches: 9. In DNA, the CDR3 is TGCGCCAGCAGCGTACCTCCGGGACAGGGGGCCGAGACCCAGTACTTC. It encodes CASSVPPGQGAETQYF.

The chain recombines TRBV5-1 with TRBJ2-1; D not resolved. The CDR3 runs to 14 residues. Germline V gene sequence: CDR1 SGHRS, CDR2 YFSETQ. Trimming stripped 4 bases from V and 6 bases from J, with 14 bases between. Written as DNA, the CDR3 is TGCGCCAGCAGCAACGACGTAGGGATCAATGAGCAGTTCTTC. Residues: CASSNDVGINEQFF.

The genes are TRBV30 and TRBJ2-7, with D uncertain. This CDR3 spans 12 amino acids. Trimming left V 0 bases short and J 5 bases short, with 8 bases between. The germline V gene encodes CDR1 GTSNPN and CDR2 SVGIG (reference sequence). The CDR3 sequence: CAWSVWENEQYF. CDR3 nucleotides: TGTGCCTGGAGTGTATGGGAAAACGAGCAGTACTTC.

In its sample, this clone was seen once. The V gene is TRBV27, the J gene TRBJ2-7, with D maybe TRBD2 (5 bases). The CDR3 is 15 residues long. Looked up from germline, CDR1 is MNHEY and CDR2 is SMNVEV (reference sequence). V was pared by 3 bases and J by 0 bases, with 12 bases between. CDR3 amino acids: CASSLTAEDSYEQYF. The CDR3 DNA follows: TGTGCCAGCAGTTTGACGGCGGAGGACTCCTACGAGCAGTACTTC.

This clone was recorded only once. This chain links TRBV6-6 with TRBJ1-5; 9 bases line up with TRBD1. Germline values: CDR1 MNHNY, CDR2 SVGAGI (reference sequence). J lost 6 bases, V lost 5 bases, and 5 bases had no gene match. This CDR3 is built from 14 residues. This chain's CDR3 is CASSEGQGLQPQHF. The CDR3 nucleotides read TGTGCCAGCAGTGAGGGACAGGGTCTTCAGCCCCAGCATTTT.

CDR3 in DNA: TGTGCCAGCAGCTTATCTGCAGGGGGCGATTATGGCTACACCTTC. It encodes CASSLSAGGDYGYTF. The chain couples TRBV11-2 to TRBJ1-2; 8 bases map to TRBD1. With 2 bases clipped from V and 5 bases from J, the junction kept 7 bases outside the gene matches. The CDR3 is 15 amino acids. Germline CDR1 is SGHAT and CDR2 is FQNNGV.

This CDR3 reads CASSRRVTGTDTQYF. The CDR3, as DNA: TGTGCCAGCAGCCGCAGGGTAACGGGCACAGATACGCAGTATTTT. V and J are TRBV5-4 and TRBJ2-3, with a tentative D call TRBD1 (5 bases). Trimming pared 4 bases from V and 1 base from J, leaving 13 bases between. Germline V gene lookup returns CDR1 SGHNT and CDR2 YYREEE (reference sequence). CDR3 length equals 15 residues.

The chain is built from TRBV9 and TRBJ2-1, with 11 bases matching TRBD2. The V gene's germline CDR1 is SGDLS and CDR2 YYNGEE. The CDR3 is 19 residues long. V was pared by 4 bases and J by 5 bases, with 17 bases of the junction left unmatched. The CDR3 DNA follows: TGTGCCAGCAGCCCTGAGACAGGGATCCCTAGCGGGGGGAACAATGAGCAGTTCTTC. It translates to CASSPETGIPSGGNNEQFF.

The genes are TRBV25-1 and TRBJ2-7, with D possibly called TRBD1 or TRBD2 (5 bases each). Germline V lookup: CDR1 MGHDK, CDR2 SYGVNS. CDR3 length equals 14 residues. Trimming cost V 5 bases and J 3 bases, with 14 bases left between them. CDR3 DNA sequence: TGTGCCAGCAGTTATGACGGGACGTTCTACGAGCAGTACTTC. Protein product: CASSYDGTFYEQYF.

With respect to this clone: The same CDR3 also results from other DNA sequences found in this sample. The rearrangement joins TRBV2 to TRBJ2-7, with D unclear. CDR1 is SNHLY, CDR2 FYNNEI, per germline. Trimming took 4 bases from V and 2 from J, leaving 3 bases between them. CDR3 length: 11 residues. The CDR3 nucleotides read TGTGCCAGCAGTGCCACCTACGAGCAGTACTTC. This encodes CASSATYEQYF.

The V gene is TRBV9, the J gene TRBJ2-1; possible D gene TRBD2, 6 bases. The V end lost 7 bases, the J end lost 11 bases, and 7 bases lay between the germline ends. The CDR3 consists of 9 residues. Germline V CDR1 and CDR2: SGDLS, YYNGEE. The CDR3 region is CASGTQQFF. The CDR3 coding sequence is TGTGCCAGCGGGACTCAGCAGTTCTTC.

CDR3 protein: CASSERGPYEQYF. The CDR3 nucleotides are TGTGCCAGCTCCGAGCGGGGGCCCTACGAGCAGTACTTC. The V and J genes are TRBV6-1 and TRBJ2-7; 8 bases are a match to TRBD2. With 8 bases clipped from V and 2 bases from J, the junction kept 5 bases outside the gene matches. CDR1 and CDR2 (germline): MNHNS, SASEGT. This CDR3 region has 13 residues.

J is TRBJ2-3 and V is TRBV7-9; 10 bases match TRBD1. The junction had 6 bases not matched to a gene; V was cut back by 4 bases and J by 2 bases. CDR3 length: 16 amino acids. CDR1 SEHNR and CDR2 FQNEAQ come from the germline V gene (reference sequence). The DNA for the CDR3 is TGTGCCAGCAGCTACCGGACAGGGGGTGCCACAGATACGCAGTATTTT. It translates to CASSYRTGGATDTQYF.

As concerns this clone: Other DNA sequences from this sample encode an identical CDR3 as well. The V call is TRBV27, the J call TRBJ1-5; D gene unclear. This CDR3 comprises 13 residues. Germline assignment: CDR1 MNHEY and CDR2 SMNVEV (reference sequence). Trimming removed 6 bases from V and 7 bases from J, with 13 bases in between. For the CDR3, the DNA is TGTGCCAGCAGCCTCTCCTGGGGACAGCCCCAGCATTTT. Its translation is CASSLSWGQPQHF.

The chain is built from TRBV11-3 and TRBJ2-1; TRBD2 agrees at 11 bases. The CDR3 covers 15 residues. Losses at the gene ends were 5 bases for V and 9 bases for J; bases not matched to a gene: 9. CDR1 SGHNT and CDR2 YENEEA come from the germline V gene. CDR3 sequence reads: CASSQRLAGTSEQFF. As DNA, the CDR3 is TGTGCCAGCAGCCAAAGACTAGCGGGAACCTCTGAGCAGTTCTTC.